This T cell receptor beta chain was identified during a study of cytomegalovirus exposure and HLA in healthy donors. On the study more broadly: Ancestry clustering placed about 86% of approximately 370 genotyped donors in the Caucasian-associated cluster.

60 Vbeta and 13 Jbeta primers were used in PCR. Produced via immunoSEQ multiplex PCR; TCRdb's table is partial and in-frame only. The data hold approximately 170,000 clones, with around 76% observed a single time. Trimming removed 5 bases from V and 7 bases from J; junction bases left unmatched: 4. The CDR3 extends over 14 amino acids. CDR1 is SGHAT and CDR2 is FQNNGV in the germline V gene. The sequenced material came from PBMCs. The receptor was derived from a woman aged 40 to 49 in good health and CMV-seronegative. The chain has TRBV11-2 and TRBJ2-1; 11 nucleotides align to TRBD2. This chain's CDR3 is CASSTWTSGNEQFF. In DNA, the CDR3 is TGTGCCAGCAGCACCTGGACTAGCGGGAATGAGCAGTTCTTC.